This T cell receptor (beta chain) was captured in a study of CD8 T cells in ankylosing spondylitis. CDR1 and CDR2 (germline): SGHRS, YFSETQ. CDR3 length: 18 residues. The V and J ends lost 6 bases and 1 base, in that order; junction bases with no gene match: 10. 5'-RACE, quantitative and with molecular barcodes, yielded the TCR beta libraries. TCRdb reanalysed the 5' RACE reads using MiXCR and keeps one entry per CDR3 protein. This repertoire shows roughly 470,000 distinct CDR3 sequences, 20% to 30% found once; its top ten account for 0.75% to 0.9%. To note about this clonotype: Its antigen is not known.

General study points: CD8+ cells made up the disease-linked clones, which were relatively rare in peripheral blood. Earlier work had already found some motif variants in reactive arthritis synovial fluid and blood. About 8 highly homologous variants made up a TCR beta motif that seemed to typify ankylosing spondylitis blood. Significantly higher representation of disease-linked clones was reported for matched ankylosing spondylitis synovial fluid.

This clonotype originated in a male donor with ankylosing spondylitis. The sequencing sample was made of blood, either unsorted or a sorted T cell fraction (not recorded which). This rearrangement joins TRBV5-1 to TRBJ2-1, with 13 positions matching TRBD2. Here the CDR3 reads CASTSGLAGAQSYNEQFF. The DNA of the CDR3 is TGCGCCAGCACGAGCGGACTAGCGGGAGCCCAATCCTACAATGAGCAGTTCTTC.